The sequence of this TCR beta chain was determined in a study of blood T cell repertoires in COVID-19. For the study at large: Researchers got acute and convalescent COVID-19 samples from the United States, Italy and Spain. PBMCs, B-cell-depleted T cells, or T cells were the source of the cDNA or gDNA that made up the material.

The ends lost 7 bases at V and 12 bases at J; junction bases unmatched: 10. From germline, CDR1 is KGHDR and CDR2 SFDVKD. CDR3 length equals 13 residues. Per the authors' pipeline: It was from reference gene primer amplification that nucleated cell counts were estimated. Data came from immunoSEQ multiplex PCR; TCRdb stores just in-frame clones and leaves some out. V and J calls and clone size are given by that table; D and trimming were obtained from the DNA. The table shows around 100,000 clones, with roughly 80% occurring only once. The sequenced sample consisted of peripheral blood. The receptor was isolated from a human donor in a cohort sampled during active COVID-19. The V call is TRBV24-1, the J call TRBJ2-1; 8 bases align to TRBD1. CDR3 loop: CATSPRQGFWQFF. Here the CDR3 DNA reads TGTGCCACCAGCCCCCGACAGGGGTTTTGGCAGTTCTTC.